What follows are 5 T cell receptor beta chains derived from one specimen sequenced in a study of blood T cell repertoires in COVID-19. This table comes from immunoSEQ multiplex PCR, and its TCRdb copy is limited to in-frame clones, with some not included. The table lists 250,000 to 300,000 clones, 70% to 90% of them singletons. Sequencing was carried out using peripheral blood. All receptors derive from a man in his forties or fifties with active or convalescent COVID-19.

The gene calls are TRBV18 and TRBJ2-3; D is perhaps TRBD2 (6 bases). Deletions cut 3 bases from V and 1 base from J, with 11 bases between. CDR1 and CDR2 from the germline V gene are KGHSH and LQKENI. The CDR3 totals 15 residues. CDR3 sequence reads: CASSPRGLGTDTQYF. In DNA, the CDR3 is TGTGCCAGCTCACCGCGGGGTCTTGGCACAGATACGCAGTATTTT.

The chain has TRBV12-5 and TRBJ2-3, with 10 bases identical to TRBD2. CDR1 is LGHNT and CDR2 is FRNRAP in the germline V gene. This CDR3 contains 14 residues. V shed 7 bases and J 4 bases; nucleotides not matched to a gene: 5. The CDR3 DNA follows: TGTGCTAGTGAGCTAGCGGGAGTATCAGATACGCAGTATTTT. Amino acid sequence: CASELAGVSDTQYF.

This chain connects TRBV25-1 to TRBJ2-6; 7 bases line up with TRBD1. In germline, CDR1 is MGHDK, CDR2 SYGVNS. The CDR3 covers 15 residues. Trimming cost V 2 bases and J 4 bases; bases outside gene matches: 2. CDR3 bases: TGTGCCAGCAGTGAACCGGGACAGGGGGCCAACGTCCTGACTTTC. Its translation is CASSEPGQGANVLTF.

This clone has more than one count but fewer than ten. The rearrangement uses TRBV11-3 and TRBJ2-1, with TRBD2 identical over 16 bases. CDR3 size: 16 residues. The V segment lost 5 bases and the J segment 6 bases; nucleotides outside the gene matches: 4. Per germline, CDR1 SGHNT and CDR2 YENEEA. The CDR3 coding sequence is TGTGCCAGCAGCCCGGGACTAGCGGGAGGGCCCAATGAGCAGTTCTTC. It codes for CASSPGLAGGPNEQFF.

The V gene is TRBV3-1 (or the pseudogene TRBV3-2), the J gene TRBJ2-5; the match to TRBD2 covers 9 bases. Trimming took 3 bases from V and 0 from J; bases not matched to a gene: 11. CDR1 and CDR2 from the germline V gene are LGHDT and YNNKEL (reference sequence). This CDR3 has 18 amino acids. The CDR3 DNA reads TGTGCCAGCAGCCAGGGCCTCAGGCGCGGGAGGGACCAAGAGACCCAGTACTTC. Encoded protein: CASSQGLRRGRDQETQYF.